These 22 T cell receptor beta chains were all obtained from the same sample, sequenced in a study of spatial heterogeneity in lung cancer. The time point denotes: blood at routine non-recurrence follow-up after resection. Unsorted whole RNA samples from tumor, nontumor lung or frozen PBMC were sequenced. A single record per CDR3 protein comes from TCRdb applying MiXCR to the 5' RACE reads. The sample has tens of thousands of distinct CDR3 sequences; 6% to 8.5% are singletons. The source material was PBMCs, sampled at follow-up. These TCRs come from a female donor with early-stage non-small cell lung cancer.

A word on this clonotype: Sequence at one end of the junction differs from germline and may be a read error. This sequence joins TRBV20-1 and TRBJ2-3; 9 bases fit TRBD2. Germline V gives CDR1 DFQATT, CDR2 SNEGSKA (reference sequence). The CDR3 is made up of 14 amino acids. The CDR3 is CSATTGTSRDTQYF. The DNA of the CDR3 is TGCAGTGCTACTACCGGGACTAGCAGAGATACGCAGTATTTT.

This clonotype has a count of ten or more. The chain joins TRBV29-1 to TRBJ2-2, with D possibly matching TRBD2 (5 bases). CDR1 is SQVTM and CDR2 is ANQGSEA in the germline V gene. Trimming took off 6 bases at V and 3 bases at J, with 8 bases between the two ends. The CDR3 length is 12 residues. For the CDR3, the DNA is TGCAGCGTGACGAGGGACACCGGGGAGCTGTTTTTT. Its translation is CSVTRDTGELFF.

In its sample, this clonotype was seen many times. CDR3 bases: TGTGCCAGCAGTTATCTACTAGCGGTCTACAATGAGCAGTTCTTC. Translated, it gives CASSYLLAVYNEQFF. The rearrangement uses TRBV6-2 or TRBV6-3 and TRBJ2-1; 8 bases agree with TRBD2. The germline CDR1 and CDR2 sequences are MNHEY and SVGEGT. The V segment lost 3 bases and the J segment 3 bases; nucleotides outside the gene matches: 4. The CDR3 totals 15 residues.

This clonotype was recorded a few times. The chain links TRBV12-2 to TRBJ2-3; TRBD1, as called in the table, went unchecked against the DNA. TRBV12-2 is marked as a pseudogene. The CDR3 is 18 residues long. The CDR3 reads CASRKMDRCGGCTDTQYF. Written as DNA, the CDR3 is TGTGCAAGTCGGAAAATGGACAGGTGCGGCGGTTGCACAGATACGCAGTATTTT.

The chain couples TRBV12-3 or TRBV12-4 to TRBJ2-3; 9 nucleotides agree with TRBD2. Germline trimming cut 1 base from V and 1 base from J; bases unmatched to any gene: 3. The CDR3 has 16 residues. CDR3 bases: TGTGCCAGCAGTTTAGGTCCTAGCGGGGGCACAGATACGCAGTATTTT. Its translation: CASSLGPSGGTDTQYF.

This clonotype was counted ten times or more. The gene calls are TRBV2 and TRBJ1-4, with D hard to call. Trimming cost V 3 bases and J 7 bases, with 9 bases left between them. Germline CDR1 and CDR2: SNHLY and FYNNEI. The CDR3 spans 13 residues. CDR3 nucleotides: TGTGCCAGCAGTGATGAGCTGCGTGAAAAACTGTTTTTT. Translated: CASSDELREKLFF.

This clonotype was observed a few times. The chain links TRBV7-9 to TRBJ2-7, with a possible D match to TRBD2 (5 bases). V lost 4 bases, J lost 3 bases, and 13 bases lay in between. Germline V gene sequence: CDR1 SEHNR, CDR2 FQNEAQ (reference sequence). The CDR3 sequence is 14 residues long. CDR3 in amino acids: CASSSTSRYYEQYF. DNA for the CDR3: TGTGCCAGCAGCTCAACTAGTCGATACTACGAGCAGTACTTC.

The J gene is TRBJ1-1, the V gene TRBV6-5; D is unresolved. The ends were cut back, 3 bases at V and 6 bases at J, with 8 bases in the middle. The germline V gene has CDR1 MNHEY and CDR2 SVGAGI. The CDR3 totals 12 residues. The CDR3 is CASSYRGSEAFF. The CDR3 bases are TGTGCCAGCAGTTATCGCGGATCTGAAGCTTTCTTT.

The rearrangement joins TRBV3-2 to TRBJ2-3; TRBD2 is taken as the D call from the table, unchecked against the DNA. TRBV3-2 is assigned pseudogene status. The CDR3 is made up of 16 amino acids. This CDR3 reads CASSTHGRARTDTQYF. CDR3 bases: TGTGCCAGCAGCACACACGGGAGGGCGCGGACAGATACGCAGTATTTT.

There are many counts of this clonotype. The V and J genes are TRBV5-1 and TRBJ2-3, with TRBD2 as a possible D gene (6 bases). The ends were cut back, 2 bases at V and 1 base at J, with 14 bases in the middle. The CDR3 has 16 amino acids. Per germline, CDR1 SGHRS and CDR2 YFSETQ. Here the CDR3 DNA reads TGCGCCAGCAGCTTACGGGGGATCAGCGGCACAGATACGCAGTATTTT. Translation gives CASSLRGISGTDTQYF.

This clonotype was observed many times. The V gene is TRBV20-1, the J gene TRBJ1-2; unclear D gene. The CDR3 has 15 amino acids. CDR1 is DFQATT, CDR2 SNEGSKA, per germline (reference sequence). V dropped 6 bases and J dropped 2 bases, with 19 bases sitting between them. Written as DNA, the CDR3 is TGCAGTGCCTCAGTAGCACCTTCAAGGAACTATGGCTACACCTTC. Amino acid sequence: CSASVAPSRNYGYTF.

At least ten counts were recorded for this clonotype. J is TRBJ1-1 and V is TRBV6-5, with 7 bases fitting TRBD1. With V trimmed by 0 bases and J by 1 base, 5 bases remained unmatched. The CDR3 is 16 amino acids. From germline, CDR1 is MNHEY and CDR2 SVGAGI. CDR3 in DNA: TGTGCCAGCAGTTACTCGTTCGGACAGGAGAACACTGAAGCTTTCTTT. Its translation is CASSYSFGQENTEAFF.

About this clonotype itself: A read error may be the cause here, since a much bigger clone is one base away. The rearrangement links TRBV18 to TRBJ2-3; D is ambiguous. Germline-derived CDR1 and CDR2 are KGHSH and LQKENI. Trimming shortened V by 3 bases and J by 4 bases, and 14 bases separated the two germline ends. This CDR3 is built from 15 residues. The CDR3 reads CASSPTPTRADTQYF. For the CDR3, the DNA is TGTGCCAGCTCACCGACTCCGACCCGGGCAGATACGCAGTATTTT.

Only a few counts were recorded for this clonotype. The rearrangement links TRBV6-2 or TRBV6-3 to TRBJ2-5; tentatively, D is TRBD2 (6 bases). V shed 2 bases and J shed 10 bases, with 14 bases lying between them. CDR1 is MNHEY and CDR2 is SVGEGT in the germline V gene. The CDR3 is made up of 13 amino acids. The chain's CDR3 is CASSYGAQGGQYF. As DNA, the CDR3 is TGTGCCAGCAGTTACGGAGCGCAGGGAGGCCAGTACTTC.

In its sample, this clonotype was seen a few times. The rearrangement uses TRBV5-8 and TRBJ2-2; no clear D gene. The CDR3 is 17 residues long. V was cut by 4 bases and J by 0 bases, with 16 bases left in between. Germline V gives CDR1 SGHTS, CDR2 YDEGEE. The CDR3 here is CASSKGHIPANTGELFF. The CDR3 coding sequence is TGTGCCAGCAGCAAAGGGCACATCCCCGCGAACACCGGGGAGCTGTTTTTT.

There are many counts of this clonotype. This sequence joins TRBV5-1 and TRBJ1-5, with D perhaps matching TRBD1 (5 bases). Per germline, CDR1 SGHRS and CDR2 YFSETQ. The CDR3 is made up of 14 amino acids. Trimming took off 1 base at V and 7 bases at J, with 12 bases between the two ends. In DNA, the CDR3 is TGCGCCAGCAGCTTGAATGGGGCGGAACAGCCCCAGCATTTT. Translated: CASSLNGAEQPQHF.

The chain joins TRBV24-1 to TRBJ2-3; D remains ambiguous. This CDR3 region has 15 residues. Germline V gives CDR1 KGHDR, CDR2 SFDVKD. The V and J ends lost 3 bases and 0 bases respectively, with 9 bases between them. The CDR3 nucleotides are TGTGCCACCAGTGATAGTACTACCAGCACAGATACGCAGTATTTT. It yields the protein CATSDSTTSTDTQYF.

This clonotype was seen many times. This chain links TRBV28 with TRBJ1-2; a weak D match, TRBD1 (5 bases). V was trimmed by 6 bases and J by 3 bases, leaving 11 bases between them. Germline V gene data show CDR1 as MDHEN and CDR2 as SYDVKM. CDR3 length: 13 residues. CDR3 residues: CASSRQGDYGYTF. CDR3 nucleotides: TGTGCCAGCAGCCGCCAGGGTGACTATGGCTACACCTTC.

This clonotype was seen more than once but under ten times. This rearrangement joins TRBV18 to TRBJ1-5, with a tentative D call TRBD1 (6 bases). Germline CDR1 and CDR2: KGHSH and LQKENI. The CDR3 has 15 amino acids. Trimming removed 4 bases from V and 0 bases from J, with 10 bases in between. The CDR3 reads CASSLTGYSNQPQHF. The CDR3 nucleotides are TGTGCCAGCTCACTCACAGGGTATAGCAATCAGCCCCAGCATTTT. The complete variable domain, with remaining parts taken from reference TRBV18 and TRBJ1-5, reads NAGVMQNPRHLVRRRGQEARLRCSPMKGHSHVYWYRQLPEEGLKFMVYLQKENIIDESGMPKERFSAEFPKEGPSILRIQQVVRGDSAAYFCASSLTGYSNQPQHFGDGTRLSIL.

This clonotype showed up just a few times. The chain carries TRBV6-1 and TRBJ1-5; D remains ambiguous. CDR1 MNHNS and CDR2 SASEGT come from the germline V gene. This CDR3 comprises 12 residues. This CDR3 is CAPPGSNQPQHF. Here the CDR3 DNA reads TGTGCTCCCCCAGGAAGCAATCAGCCCCAGCATTTT.

This clonotype was counted at least ten times. This chain joins TRBV6-4 and TRBJ1-5, with no clear D. This CDR3 is 15 amino acids long. Trimming removed 9 bases at V and 3 bases at J, with 18 bases between. Germline-derived CDR1 and CDR2 are MRHNA and SNTAGT. CDR3 in amino acids: CARAAAPAPNQPQHF. CDR3 coding DNA: TGTGCCAGGGCGGCGGCGCCTGCTCCCAATCAGCCCCAGCATTTT.

This clonotype was seen repeatedly, ten times or more. This sequence joins TRBV20-1 and TRBJ2-7; D unclear. CDR1 is DFQATT and CDR2 is SNEGSKA in the germline V gene (reference sequence). The CDR3 consists of 13 residues. The V end was cut by 5 bases, the J end by 2 bases, with 13 bases between. The CDR3 sequence: CSAPVMSTYEQYF. CDR3 nucleotide sequence: TGCAGTGCTCCGGTGATGTCAACCTACGAGCAGTACTTC.